Listed below are T cell receptor beta chains from one sample, sequenced in a study of Ad26.COV2.S vaccination and SARS-CoV-2 variants. Clones were read by immunoSEQ multiplex PCR, and TCRdb kept only the in-frame ones, dropping some. The sample comprises around 400,000 clones, roughly 85% of which are singletons, and 7% to 9.5% rests with the top ten. The sample in question was peripheral blood, obtained in a trial of Ad26.COV2.S vaccine versus placebo. The source of these receptors is a person aged 18 to 59 who received the Ad26.COV2.S COVID-19 vaccine or a placebo. Each CDR3 is given with its conserved first and last residue. A D gene is named only where the DNA matches it firmly. Clone size appears in some rows only: once, few, many, or a class for an expanded clone.

TRBJ2-1 once - TRBV11-3 CASSLGGWSSYNEQFF TGTGCCAGCAGCTTAGGAGGGTGGAGCTCCTACAATGAGCAGTTCTTC
TRBJ2-3 - - TRBV7-3 CASNRPGTDTQYF TGTGCCAGCAACCGCCCAGGAACAGATACGCAGTATTTT
TRBJ2-1 once TRBD2 TRBV11-2 CASSSIGLAGGIEQFF TGTGCCAGCAGCTCCATCGGACTAGCGGGGGGAATTGAGCAGTTCTTC
TRBJ2-5 - TRBD2 TRBV10-3 CAISADILAGETQYF TGTGCCATCAGCGCCGACATACTAGCGGGAGAGACCCAGTACTTC
TRBJ1-5 - - TRBV7-2 CASSLGTDYYQPQHF TGTGCCAGCAGCTTAGGTACAGATTATTATCAGCCCCAGCATTTT
TRBJ2-1 - TRBD2 TRBV7-9 CASSPIAGPYNEQFF TGTGCCAGCAGCCCCATAGCGGGGCCATACAATGAGCAGTTCTTC
TRBJ2-5 - TRBD2 TRBV2 CATEGLAGETQYF TGTGCCACCGAAGGACTAGCCGGAGAGACCCAGTACTTC
TRBJ2-3 - - TRBV13 CASSLLPSTDTQYF TGTGCCAGCAGCTTACTGCCGAGCACAGATACGCAGTATTTT
TRBJ1-4 once TRBD1 TRBV6-5 CASSQQGGQGKLFF TGTGCCAGCAGTCAGCAGGGGGGGCAAGGAAAACTGTTTTTT
TRBJ1-1 once - TRBV7-2 CASSPAGGITEAFF TGTGCCAGCAGCCCGGCGGGGGGAATCACTGAAGCTTTCTTT
TRBJ1-1 once - TRBV28 CASSSRWGEGTEAFF TGTGCCAGCAGTTCCCGGTGGGGAGAGGGGACTGAAGCTTTCTTT
TRBJ2-1 many TRBD1 TRBV4-1 CASSERDRDPAGEQFF TGCGCCAGCAGCGAAAGGGACAGGGACCCGGCAGGTGAGCAGTTCTTC
TRBJ2-1 few TRBD2 TRBV2 CASGGVAYNEQFF TGTGCCAGCGGGGGGGTGGCCTACAATGAGCAGTTCTTC
TRBJ2-5 - - TRBV7-9 CASSWRGGEQETQYF TGTGCCAGCAGCTGGCGGGGCGGGGAACAAGAGACCCAGTACTTC
TRBJ2-2 - - TRBV11-3 CASSSPNGDGELFF TGTGCCAGCAGCTCCCCCAATGGGGACGGGGAGCTGTTTTTT
TRBJ1-1 once - TRBV6-6 CASSTQFVNTEAFF TGTGCCAGCAGTACCCAGTTTGTGAACACTGAAGCTTTCTTT
TRBJ2-1 - TRBD2 TRBV3-1/TRBV3-2 CASSQTSGSHEQFF TGTGCCAGCAGCCAGACTAGCGGGAGCCATGAGCAGTTCTTC
TRBJ2-6 - - TRBV19 CASSIGVRGANVLTF TGTGCCAGTAGTATAGGGGTTAGGGGGGCCAACGTCCTGACTTTC
TRBJ1-2 - - TRBV7-9 CASSPAYGYTF TGTGCCAGCAGCCCAGCCTATGGCTACACCTTC
TRBJ1-1 - - TRBV7-9 CASSKGFVNTEAFF TGTGCCAGCAGCAAGGGGTTCGTGAACACTGAAGCTTTCTTT
TRBJ2-7 - TRBD1 TRBV4-1 CASSQMLDRGAYEQYF TGCGCCAGCAGCCAAATGCTGGACAGGGGCGCCTACGAGCAGTACTTC
TRBJ2-3 - - TRBV28 CASRVEKNLDTQYF TGTGCCAGCAGGGTAGAAAAAAATTTAGATACGCAGTATTTT
TRBJ2-7 - TRBD2 TRBV27 CASSLLAGGKSYEQYF TGTGCCAGCAGTTTACTAGCGGGAGGGAAGTCCTACGAGCAGTACTTC
TRBJ2-7 few - TRBV25-1 CASSEIGGISSYEQYF TGTGCCAGCAGTGAAATAGGTGGGATTAGCTCCTACGAGCAGTACTTC
TRBJ1-2 - - TRBV6-2/TRBV6-3 CASSPTGGNYGYTF TGTGCCAGCAGCCCCACCGGGGGGAACTATGGCTACACCTTC
TRBJ2-5 - TRBD2 TRBV7-9 CASGDYGGQETQYF TGTGCCAGCGGGGACTATGGGGGTCAAGAGACCCAGTACTTC
TRBJ2-3 few TRBD1 TRBV10-3 CAISDRSSRDSPTDTQYF TGTGCCATCAGTGATAGGTCTTCTCGGGACAGTCCCACAGATACGCAGTATTTT
TRBJ1-2 - - TRBV6-7 CASVHSGRTAYNYGYTF TGTGCCAGCGTACACTCCGGAAGGACGGCTTATAACTATGGCTACACCTTC
TRBJ1-1 - - TRBV10-3 CAISVQGTEAFF TGTGCCATCAGTGTCCAGGGAACTGAAGCTTTCTTT
TRBJ1-2 - - TRBV19 CASSIGGANLNYGYTF TGTGCCAGTAGTATAGGGGGAGCTAACCTTAACTATGGCTACACCTTC
TRBJ2-1 - - TRBV7-6 CASSLGHPYGEQFF TGTGCCAGCAGCTTAGGACACCCTTACGGTGAGCAGTTCTTC
TRBJ2-7 - - TRBV25-1 CASSERGLYEQYF TGTGCCAGCAGTGAACGGGGGCTCTACGAGCAGTACTTC
TRBJ1-1 few - TRBV5-1 CASKQALNTEAFF TGCGCCAGCAAACAGGCGTTGAACACTGAAGCTTTCTTT
TRBJ1-2 - - TRBV7-3 CASSPSGGGGYGYTF TGTGCCAGCAGCCCCTCGGGGGGAGGTGGCTATGGCTACACCTTC
TRBJ1-5 - - TRBV18 CASTLGTGNQPQHF TGTGCCAGCACCCTCGGGACGGGGAATCAGCCCCAGCATTTT
TRBJ1-1 many - TRBV11-3 CASSAARGTEAFF TGTGCCAGCAGCGCCGCCCGGGGCACTGAAGCTTTCTTT
TRBJ1-2 - - TRBV6-5 CASSYSPARAYGYTF TGTGCCAGCAGTTACTCGCCAGCCAGGGCCTATGGCTACACCTTC
TRBJ2-1 - - TRBV4-1 CASSRGVGGPHPGQFF TGCGCCAGCAGCCGGGGGGTTGGGGGGCCCCACCCGGGGCAGTTCTTC
TRBJ1-4 - - TRBV27 CASSLENVGKLFF TGTGCCAGCAGTTTGGAAAACGTGGGAAAACTGTTTTTT
TRBJ2-1 - TRBD2 TRBV27 CASSLQSSGTYYNEQFF TGTGCCAGCAGTTTACAGTCTAGCGGGACCTACTACAATGAGCAGTTCTTC
TRBJ1-3 - TRBD1 TRBV5-4 CASSFKGQLVHSGNTIYF TGTGCCAGCAGCTTTAAGGGACAGCTTGTACACTCTGGAAACACCATATATTTT